This is a list of T cell receptor beta chains from one sample in a study of blood T cell repertoires in COVID-19. The table came from immunoSEQ multiplex PCR; TCRdb's copy has only in-frame clones and leaves some out. In the table there are 210,000 or so clones, 81% of which are singletons. The source material was PBMCs or T cells enriched from blood (not recorded which). Receptor source: a woman between 50 and 59 years old with acute COVID-19. The CDR3 runs from the conserved cysteine through the conserved F or W. Each record gives: J gene, clone size, V gene, D gene, CDR3 DNA, CDR3 protein. D genes are given only for firm matches. For some rows the clone size is stated as once, few or many, or as a class when expanded; others skip it.

TRBJ1-1 | . | TRBV11-1 | . | TGTGCCAGCAGCTTTGACAGATTTAACACTGAAGCTTTCTTT | CASSFDRFNTEAFF
TRBJ2-5 | . | TRBV6-5 | . | TGTGCCAGCAGCAAGCTAGCGACTAGAAAAGAGACCCAGTACTTC | CASSKLATRKETQYF
TRBJ2-7 | . | TRBV28 | . | TGTGCCAGCAGTTATGGGGGCAGGGAAGGGGAGCAGTACTTC | CASSYGGREGEQYF
TRBJ1-2 | . | TRBV10-2 | TRBD1 | TGCGCCAGCAGTGAGTCGAGGGACAGGGGTGGCTACACCTTC | CASSESRDRGGYTF
TRBJ2-2 | . | TRBV24-1 | TRBD1 | TGTGCCACCAGGGCCGGGACAGGGAACACCGGGGAGCTGTTTTTT | CATRAGTGNTGELFF
TRBJ2-7 | . | TRBV14 | . | TGTGCCAGCAGTGAGGCTTTCGCCTACGAGCAGTACTTC | CASSEAFAYEQYF
TRBJ2-2 | . | TRBV28 | . | TGTGCCAGCAGTTCCATCCGTCGGGCAGGGCCCAACACCGGGGAGCTGTTTTTT | CASSSIRRAGPNTGELFF
TRBJ2-3 | . | TRBV7-3 | TRBD2 | TGTGCCAGCAGCTCGTCAGGCGGGAGGATCCCAGATACGCAGTATTTT | CASSSSGGRIPDTQYF
TRBJ2-2 | . | TRBV2 | TRBD2 | TGTGCCAGCATTTGGCTAGCGGGATTGGGGAGCGGCACCGGGGAGCTGTTTTTT | CASIWLAGLGSGTGELFF
TRBJ2-7 | once | TRBV7-2 | TRBD2 | TGTGCCAGCAGCTTGTCCCGCGGGAGGTACTACGAGCAGTACTTC | CASSLSRGRYYEQYF
TRBJ2-5 | . | TRBV11-3 | TRBD2 | TGTGCCAGCAGCTTAGATCTCTCGGGAGGTCATGAGGAAGAGACCCAGTACTTC | CASSLDLSGGHEEETQYF
TRBJ2-2 | . | TRBV2 | . | TGTGCCAGCATTCCAGGAGGTCCCGGGGAGCTGTTTTTT | CASIPGGPGELFF
TRBJ2-1 | . | TRBV5-4 | . | TGTGCCAGCAGCATTGGGGGGGGGCGAGAGCAGTTCTTC | CASSIGGGREQFF
TRBJ1-5 | . | TRBV7-2 | TRBD1 | TGTGCCAGCAGACTAGGGGGACAGGGTCCTGATCAGCCCCAGCATTTT | CASRLGGQGPDQPQHF
TRBJ1-2 | . | TRBV7-9 | . | TGTGCCAGCAGCTTAGCGCCAGGGAGGCCCTATGGCTACACCTTC | CASSLAPGRPYGYTF
TRBJ2-3 | many | TRBV7-2 | . | TGTGCCAGCAGCTCTAACACAGATACGCAGTATTTT | CASSSNTDTQYF
TRBJ1-4 | . | TRBV10-3 | . | TGTGCCATCAGTGAGCAGGCAACTAATGAAAAACTGTTTTTT | CAISEQATNEKLFF
TRBJ2-3 | . | TRBV7-2 | TRBD2 | TGTGCCAGCAGCTCCCTCGGGGCGGGGGGCACAGATACGCAGTATTTT | CASSSLGAGGTDTQYF
TRBJ2-5 | . | TRBV7-2 | . | TGTGCCAGCAGCTTAGCGGGAGGAGGAGAGACCCAGTACTTC | CASSLAGGGETQYF
TRBJ1-3 | . | TRBV5-1 | . | TGCGCCAGCAGGACAGTCTCTGGAAACACCATATATTTT | CASRTVSGNTIYF
TRBJ2-1 | . | TRBV10-3 | TRBD2 | TGTGCCATCAGGGCGGGACTAGCGGGGGGGAATGAGCAGTTCTTC | CAIRAGLAGGNEQFF
TRBJ2-7 | . | TRBV5-5 | . | TGTGCCAGCAGCTTGGACCCAGTTGGCTCCTACGAGCAGTACTTC | CASSLDPVGSYEQYF
TRBJ2-5 | . | TRBV7-2 | . | TGTGCCAGCAGCTTAGCGGCTCCCATCCGTCAAGAGACCCAGTACTTC | CASSLAAPIRQETQYF
TRBJ2-7 | . | TRBV2 | TRBD1 | TGTGCCAGCGAGACCGAGCAGGGGGCCCTCGGCGAGCAGTACTTC | CASETEQGALGEQYF
TRBJ1-3 | . | TRBV10-3 | . | TGTGCCATCAGCGAAGGAGGACAGTTTGGAAACACCATATATTTT | CAISEGGQFGNTIYF
TRBJ2-4 | . | TRBV19 | TRBD1 | TGTGCCAGTAGTATGCAGACAGGGGGCTCAAACATTCAGTACTTC | CASSMQTGGSNIQYF
TRBJ1-3 | few | TRBV18 | . | TGTGCCAGCTCAGCGACAGTAGGACCTGGAAACACCATATATTTT | CASSATVGPGNTIYF
TRBJ2-7 | . | TRBV7-9 | TRBD2 | TGTGCCAGCAGCGCCGGGACTAGCGGAACCTACGAGCAGTACTTC | CASSAGTSGTYEQYF